Listed here are 20 T cell receptor beta chains from one sample, sequenced in a study of cytotoxic CD8 clonotypes in ibrutinib-treated CLL. The repertoire was sequenced with immunoSEQ multiplex PCR; TCRdb's copy has only in-frame clones and lacks some. The table lists 250,000 or so clones, about three quarters of them singletons. The source material was PBMCs, sampled after 24 months of ibrutinib treatment. These receptor sequences come from a human donor with chronic lymphocytic leukemia.

The chain couples TRBV4-2 to TRBJ2-3; TRBD2 matches 11 bases. Per the germline V gene, CDR1 is LGHNA and CDR2 is YNFKEQ. The CDR3 has 18 amino acids. Germline trimming cut 4 bases from V and 4 bases from J; bases unmatched to any gene: 13. The CDR3 DNA follows: TGTGCCAGCAGCCTGTTAGCGGGAGGGTTCAGAGTTTCAGATACGCAGTATTTT. Its protein product is CASSLLAGGFRVSDTQYF.

The genes are TRBV7-2 and TRBJ2-5; D assignment may be TRBD1 or TRBD2 (5 bases each). Germline values: CDR1 SGHTA, CDR2 FQGNSA. CDR3 length: 15 residues. V gave up 6 bases and J gave up 4 bases, with 18 bases separating them. In DNA form, the CDR3 reads TGTGCCAGCAGTCTGTCGGGGTGGGGGTCAGAGACCCAGTACTTC. Its protein product is CASSLSGWGSETQYF.

The J gene is TRBJ2-3, the V gene TRBV27; 7 bases are shared with TRBD1. J lost 3 bases, V lost 6 bases, and 12 bases had no gene match. CDR3 size: 16 residues. Germline V gene data show CDR1 as MNHEY and CDR2 as SMNVEV (reference sequence). This chain's CDR3 is CASRLWTGRFTDTQYF. CDR3 nucleotides: TGTGCCAGCAGACTATGGACAGGCCGATTTACAGATACGCAGTATTTT.

The gene calls are TRBV9 and TRBJ2-1; TRBD2 is a possible D gene (5 bases). The ends were cut back, 3 bases at V and 4 bases at J, with 11 bases in the middle. The CDR3 covers 14 residues. Per the germline V gene, CDR1 is SGDLS and CDR2 is YYNGEE. For the CDR3, the DNA is TGTGCCAGCAGCGGGACTCTGGATTACAATGAGCAGTTCTTC. It translates to CASSGTLDYNEQFF.

This clone was observed a handful of times. V gene TRBV29-1 combines with J gene TRBJ2-3; D not resolved. The CDR3 extends over 11 amino acids. Germline lookup yields CDR1 SQVTM and CDR2 ANQGSEA. V shed 7 bases and J shed 1 base, with 6 bases lying between them. The CDR3 DNA reads TGCAGCGAAAGCGGCACAGATACGCAGTATTTT. It specifies CSESGTDTQYF.

This rearrangement joins TRBV4-3 to TRBJ2-2; D ambiguous. The CDR3 has 14 residues. Germline V gene lookup returns CDR1 LGHNA and CDR2 YSLEER. Trimming pared 2 bases from V and 6 bases from J, leaving 10 bases between. CDR3 nucleotides: TGCGCCAGCAGCCAACGTACTTTTTCCGGGGAGCTGTTTTTT. This translates into CASSQRTFSGELFF.

This clone was detected only once. The chain carries TRBV28 and TRBJ1-5; D unresolved. Trimming removed 6 bases from V and 1 base from J, with 13 bases in between. Germline V gene lookup returns CDR1 MDHEN and CDR2 SYDVKM. The CDR3 consists of 15 residues. CDR3 protein: CASRPTLGSNQPQHF. The CDR3 coding sequence is TGTGCCAGCAGGCCGACACTAGGGAGCAATCAGCCCCAGCATTTT.

This clone was observed a handful of times. CDR3 bases: TGTGCCAGCGCATCGGGGACAGGGGGAGATACGCAGTATTTT. Encoded protein: CASASGTGGDTQYF. The chain uses TRBV5-6 and TRBJ2-3, with 11 bases aligning to TRBD1. Germline trimming cut 7 bases from V and 5 bases from J; bases unmatched to any gene: 6. The CDR3 runs 14 residues. Germline V gene sequence: CDR1 SGHDT, CDR2 YYEEEE.

This chain links TRBV6-5 with TRBJ2-7, with 7 bases matching TRBD2. The CDR3 covers 16 residues. Per germline, CDR1 MNHEY and CDR2 SVGAGI. The V gene end was trimmed by 2 bases and the J gene end by 0 bases; junction bases not matched to a gene: 7. The CDR3 nucleotides are TGTGCCAGCAGTTACGAGGGTAGCGGGCCCTCCTACGAGCAGTACTTC. Translated: CASSYEGSGPSYEQYF.

V usage is TRBV29-1 and J usage is TRBJ2-7; 8 bases are a match to TRBD1. This CDR3 has 13 residues. Germline values: CDR1 SQVTM, CDR2 ANQGSEA. With V trimmed by 3 bases and J by 2 bases, 3 bases remained unmatched. The CDR3 here is CSVDGTGPYEQYF. DNA of the CDR3: TGCAGCGTTGATGGGACAGGTCCCTACGAGCAGTACTTC.

In this sample, this clone turned up once. The gene calls are TRBV25-1 and TRBJ2-3; 12 bases are shared with TRBD1. Germline trimming cut 2 bases from V and 4 bases from J; bases unmatched to any gene: 10. Germline-derived CDR1 and CDR2 are MGHDK and SYGVNS. The CDR3 is 18 amino acids. CDR3 in amino acids: CASSEPGTGGLWADTQYF. DNA of the CDR3: TGTGCCAGCAGTGAACCCGGGACAGGGGGCCTTTGGGCAGATACGCAGTATTTT.

The gene calls are TRBV5-1 and TRBJ2-5; perhaps TRBD2 as D (5 bases). Per the germline V gene, CDR1 is SGHRS and CDR2 is YFSETQ. Trimming pared 2 bases from V and 5 bases from J, leaving 16 bases between. The CDR3 spans 15 residues. CDR3 loop: CASSFASTGLETQYF. In DNA form, the CDR3 reads TGCGCCAGCAGCTTCGCGTCCACGGGGTTGGAGACCCAGTACTTC.

This clone was counted only a few times. V gene TRBV7-3 combines with J gene TRBJ1-5; D is unclear. CDR1 and CDR2 (germline): SGHTA, FQGTGA. This CDR3 spans 14 amino acids. The germline V and J ends were trimmed by 8 bases and 2 bases, with 13 bases remaining between them. CDR3 bases: TGTGCCAGCGGTCACTCAGTGGGCAATCAGCCCCAGCATTTT. It translates to CASGHSVGNQPQHF.

This chain uses TRBV29-1 with TRBJ2-2; a weak D match, TRBD2 (6 bases). This CDR3 region has 13 residues. Per germline, CDR1 SQVTM and CDR2 ANQGSEA. Trimming left V 6 bases short and J 4 bases short, with 12 bases between. CDR3 bases: TGCAGCGTAGCCCCGGGGGTCACCGGGGAGCTGTTTTTT. Translating gives CSVAPGVTGELFF.

The gene calls are TRBV10-3 and TRBJ2-3, with D unclear. The CDR3 spans 17 residues. Germline-derived CDR1 and CDR2 are ENHRY and SYGVKD. V was trimmed by 4 bases and J by 0 bases, leaving 17 bases between them. CDR3 residues: CAISGPRGRPSTDTQYF. DNA for the CDR3: TGTGCCATCAGTGGGCCCCGAGGCAGACCTAGCACAGATACGCAGTATTTT.

This chain joins TRBV5-5 and TRBJ1-1, with D maybe TRBD1 (5 bases). This CDR3 is built from 17 residues. Germline lookup yields CDR1 SGHKS and CDR2 YYEKEE (reference sequence). V was pared by 3 bases and J by 4 bases, with 22 bases between. The CDR3, as DNA: TGTGCCAGCAGCTGGTCGTCGACAGCCCGGGAGGTCACTGAAGCTTTCTTT. Encoded protein: CASSWSSTAREVTEAFF.

The chain combines TRBV10-3 with TRBJ2-3, with 9 positions matching TRBD2. Germline V CDR1 and CDR2: ENHRY, SYGVKD. The length of the CDR3 is 17 residues. Trimming cost V 0 bases and J 4 bases; bases outside gene matches: 8. This CDR3 reads CAISESSGTSFPDTQYF. The CDR3 bases are TGTGCCATCAGTGAGTCAAGTGGGACTAGCTTTCCAGATACGCAGTATTTT.

The chain carries TRBV4-2 and TRBJ2-5; 7 bases fit TRBD2. This CDR3 is built from 16 residues. The junction had 6 bases not matched to a gene; V was cut back by 1 base and J by 1 base. CDR1 is LGHNA and CDR2 is YNFKEQ in the germline V gene. In DNA form, the CDR3 reads TGTGCCAGCAGCCAAGGGGGGGGAGGTAGCCAAGAGACCCAGTACTTC. Its protein product is CASSQGGGGSQETQYF.

The V call is TRBV29-1, the J call TRBJ1-4; D is unclear. The CDR3 is 13 amino acids. Per the germline V gene, CDR1 is SQVTM and CDR2 is ANQGSEA. Trimming shortened V by 2 bases and J by 4 bases, and 8 bases separated the two germline ends. DNA for the CDR3: TGCAGCGTTGAATATGACCTTAATGAAAAACTGTTTTTT. As protein: CSVEYDLNEKLFF.

The V gene is TRBV19, the J gene TRBJ2-7, with D maybe TRBD1 (6 bases). This CDR3 has 14 residues. Trimming left V 1 base short and J 4 bases short, with 11 bases between. Germline V lookup: CDR1 LNHDA, CDR2 SQIVND (reference sequence). CDR3 DNA sequence: TGTGCCAGTAGTATAGCCACAGGGTTATACGAGCAGTACTTC. Its translation is CASSIATGLYEQYF.